This T cell receptor beta chain was obtained from a study of response to subunit inactivated influenza vaccine listed by TCRdb under 2018. For the study in its entirety: To follow how T cells responded to a trivalent subunit inactivated influenza vaccine, the researchers relied on deep quantitative profiling of the T cell receptor repertoire. Beyond this particular receptor, the publication reports: The authors proposed that each seasonal influenza vaccination may bring in only a limited number of new T cells.

Trimming accounts for 4 bases at V and 6 bases at J, while the number of junction bases matched to no gene is 10. From cysteine to phenylalanine, the CDR3 is 16 amino acids long. Only the CDR3 part of the read is kept: 48 bases, read in frame from the first base. The germline V gene yields SGHRS for CDR1 and YFSETQ for CDR2. Receptor amplification or capture employed RT-PCR. The sequencer was an Illumina HiSeq 2500. In TCRdb, the public reads were trimmed at Q25 with fastp and aligned with MiXCR, with productive beta chains retained. Each entry merges the rows of one CDR3 protein and shows their most common DNA and genes. Across this sample there are hundreds of thousands of distinct CDR3 sequences, with roughly 12% seen only once. The ten largest clones take up more than 9.5% of the sample. Remarks on this clonotype: Its antigen is not yet known. No base-level quality is on record; no much larger clone is a single base apart.

A further study also used this sample, focusing on T cells expressing NK-cell markers. According to the second study: 5'RACE template switching, by which a universal primer site and unique molecular identifiers were added, was used to make TCR beta cDNA libraries. In sorted CD3+CD56+NKG2C+, CD3+CD56+NKG2C- and CD3+CD56-NKG2C+ T-cell subsets from several donors, TCR beta-chain repertoires were profiled. Of the eight sequenced donors, seven were found to be HCMV-seropositive and one was found to be HCMV-seronegative. In several experiments an anti-gammadeltaTCR antibody was added to restrict sorting to alphabetaTCR-expressing T cells. In roughly six donors, the dominant CD3+CD56+NKG2C+ clonotypes ranked among the top 10 CD8+ clonotypes, making up about 1.0-7.0% of CD8+ T cells. Those dominant clonotypes were again the most abundant among CD3+CD56-NKG2C+ cells in a handful of donors, at about 25-60.1%. Whether the expanded NKG2C-expressing T cell clones were specific for HCMV antigens was left unclear. All eight donors whose samples were sequenced were randomly selected healthy volunteers, three of them men and five women. To determine HCMV serostatus, a commercial ELISA kit was used to detect HCMV-specific IgG in serum. Ficoll density gradient centrifugation was used to isolate peripheral blood mononuclear cells from blood. For six donors, unsorted PBMC were also used to sequence bulk peripheral blood T-cell repertoires. cDNA synthesis was primed from the TCR beta constant segment and was followed by two successive PCR amplification steps. Illumina HiSeq 2000/2500, MiSeq or NextSeq was used to sequence libraries as 2 x 150 bp reads. MIGEC handled demultiplexing of the reads and grouping by UMI, while MiTCR was used to assemble and quantify clonotypes. To exclude erroneous sequences, only TCR cDNA sequences supported by at least two reads were retained. Downstream repertoire analysis used the tcR package, and clonotypes were matched across fractions by CDR3 nucleotide sequence plus V segment. Antigen specificity was annotated against VDJdb with VDJmatch, allowing one amino acid substitution in CDR3.

The sample here was PBMCs from blood, taken on the day of vaccination. The chain is encoded by TRBV5-1 joined to TRBJ2-3; 11 bases in the junction line up with TRBD2. This clonotype was sampled from a man in his forties or fifties who received an inactivated influenza vaccine. Donor details come from another sample of the same person, matched by shared clones. The bases are TGCGCCAGCAGCCCCCAGGCTAGCGGGGGGACCGATACGCAGTATTTT. The resulting protein is CASSPQASGGTDTQYF.